One sample yielded the 22 T cell receptor beta chains listed below, sequenced in a study of T cells in women clearing cervical HPV infection. Clones were sequenced by immunoSEQ multiplex PCR, and TCRdb holds only the in-frame ones, with some missing. The sample totals under 40,000 clones. Sequences were obtained from blood buffy coat. These receptors all stem from a woman between 18 and 70 years old with a cervical HPV16 infection that either progressed to CIN3+ or cleared (not recorded which).

About this clone: The read falls 3 residues short of the CDR3 end, and the missing part is taken from the germline J gene. The chain has TRBV5-1 and TRBJ1-2, with TRBD1 as a possible D gene (5 bases). The CDR3 has 13 amino acids. Germline lookup yields CDR1 SGHRS and CDR2 YFSETQ. V was cut by 4 bases and J by 4 bases, with 11 bases left in between. The CDR3 protein is CASSLGESYGYTF. Partial CDR3 DNA: TGCGCCAGCAGCCTAGGGGAGAGCTATGGC. Drawing the rest from reference TRBV5-1 and TRBJ1-2, the complete variable domain is KAGVTQTPRYLIKTRGQQVTLSCSPISGHRSVSWYQQTPGQGLQFLFEYFSETQRNKGNFPGRFSGRQFSNSRSEMNVSTLELGDSALYLCASSLGESYGYTFGSGTRLTVV.

Concerning this clone itself: Sequencing ends 3 residues short of the CDR3 end; the germline J gene provides the rest. The rearrangement joins TRBV6-2 or TRBV6-3 to TRBJ1-5, with D perhaps matching TRBD1 (5 bases). Deletions cut 4 bases from V and 2 bases from J, with 9 bases between. Looked up from germline, CDR1 is MNHEY and CDR2 is SVGEGT. The CDR3 covers 14 residues. The sequenced part of the CDR3 DNA is TGTGCCAGCAGTTGGGGGGGAGGCAATCAGCCC. Protein: CASSWGGGNQP. The whole CDR3 protein reads CASSWGGGNQPQHF.

As regards this clone: The sequence runs out 3 residues before the end of the CDR3; the remainder is reconstructed from the germline J gene. V gene TRBV20-1 combines with J gene TRBJ1-4; 7 bases map to TRBD1. The CDR3 has 14 amino acids. V was pared by 5 bases and J by 0 bases, with 3 bases of the junction left unmatched. Germline V lookup: CDR1 DFQATT, CDR2 SNEGSKA (reference sequence). CDR3 DNA, as far as it was read: TGCAGTGCTGGACAGGATGCAACTAATGAAAAA. Residues: CSAGQDATNEK. The whole CDR3 protein is CSAGQDATNEKLFF.

Of note for this clone: The DNA ends 3 residues before the CDR3 does, and the rest of the CDR3 is filled in from the germline J gene. The V and J genes are TRBV15 and TRBJ1-6; TRBD1 aligns across 8 bases. V was clipped by 2 bases and J by 5 bases; unmatched bases: 5. There are 16 residues in the CDR3. Germline V gene sequence: CDR1 LNHNV, CDR2 YYDKDF (reference sequence). Here the CDR3 reads CATSRSRGRDNSPLHF. The sequenced CDR3 bases are TGTGCCACCAGCAGATCCAGGGGGCGGGATAATTCACCC.

Comment on this clone: The missing CDR3 end, 3 residues past where the read stops, is filled in from the germline J gene. The chain links TRBV2 to TRBJ2-7; no definite D call. The V end was cut by 1 base, the J end by 2 bases, with 6 bases between. CDR3 size: 13 residues. From germline, CDR1 is SNHLY and CDR2 FYNNEI. The covered CDR3 bases are TGTGCCAGCAGTGAAGACAGAGCCTACGAG. This encodes CASSEDRAYE. The CDR3 as a whole reads CASSEDRAYEQYF. The entire variable domain, with the rest obtained from reference TRBV2 and TRBJ2-7, is as follows: EPEVTQTPSHQVTQMGQEVILRCVPISNHLYFYWYRQILGQKVEFLVSFYNNEISEKSEIFDDQFSVERPDGSNFTLKIRSTKLEDSAMYFCASSEDRAYEQYFGPGTRLTVT.

In regard to this clone: The DNA ends 3 residues before the CDR3 does, and the rest of the CDR3 is filled in from the germline J gene. The chain couples TRBV6-1 to TRBJ2-7; 7 nucleotides line up with TRBD1. Germline loops: CDR1 MNHNS, CDR2 SASEGT. V lost 1 base and J lost 5; bases outside the gene matches: 8. The CDR3 sequence is 15 residues long. The CDR3 protein is CASSEVGYRGNEQYF. The covered CDR3 bases are TGTGCCAGCAGTGAAGTGGGATACAGGGGTAACGAG.

Points on this clone: With the read ending 3 residues before the CDR3 end, the germline J gene is used to fill in that end. The chain recombines TRBV18 with TRBJ1-2; 10 bases line up with TRBD1. This CDR3 has 17 amino acids. Germline V lookup: CDR1 KGHSH, CDR2 LQKENI. The CDR3 bases that were read are TGTGCCAGCTCACCACCCGCGACAGGGGGCTCCGGAGATACC. Amino acids: CASSPPATGGSGDT. The full CDR3 protein is CASSPPATGGSGDTYTF. The variable domain in full, with the rest retrieved from reference TRBV18 and TRBJ1-2, is NAGVMQNPRHLVRRRGQEARLRCSPMKGHSHVYWYRQLPEEGLKFMVYLQKENIIDESGMPKERFSAEFPKEGPSILRIQQVVRGDSAAYFCASSPPATGGSGDTYTFGSGTRLTVV.

As to this clone: The read comes to an end 3 residues before the CDR3 does, leaving the germline J gene to fill in the end. This chain uses TRBV29-1 with TRBJ1-2; D possibly corresponds to TRBD1 (6 bases). Germline V gives CDR1 SQVTM, CDR2 ANQGSEA. This CDR3 is 14 amino acids long. This CDR3 is CSVVQGKGYNDYTF. The CDR3 bases that were read are TGCAGCGTTGTACAGGGAAAGGGTTACAATGAC.

Worth noting for this clone: The observed sequence ends 3 residues before the CDR3 terminus, with the missing tail filled in from the germline J gene. J is TRBJ2-1 and V is TRBV2; the match to TRBD2 covers 9 bases. J gave up 1 base and V 7 bases, and 8 bases lay outside the gene matches. CDR3 length: 16 amino acids. From germline, CDR1 is SNHLY and CDR2 FYNNEI. The covered CDR3 bases are TGTGCCAGCAAAGCTTTAGCGGGAGCATCCTACAATGAG. Encoded protein: CASKALAGASYNE. The full CDR3 is CASKALAGASYNEQFF.

Worth noting for this clone: The sequenced fragment ends 3 residues before the CDR3 boundary, so the rest is inferred from the germline J gene. The J gene is TRBJ2-7, the V gene TRBV20-1, with D possibly matching TRBD1 (5 bases). Trimming removed 1 base at V and 3 bases at J, with 13 bases between. Germline CDR1 is DFQATT and CDR2 is SNEGSKA (reference sequence). CDR3 size: 14 residues. The sequenced CDR3 bases are TGCAGTGCTAGAGGAAGGGTAGGGGACTACGAG. The encoded protein is CSARGRVGDYE. The full CDR3 protein reads CSARGRVGDYEQYF.

As for this clone: The read ends 3 residues early relative to the CDR3; the germline J gene fills the gap. The chain carries TRBV2 and TRBJ2-7; D is unclear. Trimming removed 2 bases from V and 2 bases from J, with 10 bases in between. This CDR3 contains 14 residues. Per germline, CDR1 SNHLY and CDR2 FYNNEI. Partial CDR3 DNA: TGTGCCAGCAGTGAACCATATAGTGCCTACGAG. This gives the protein CASSEPYSAYE. The complete CDR3 reads CASSEPYSAYEQYF.

Points on this clone: One end of the junction is discordant with germline, which a read error may explain. The missing CDR3 end, 3 residues past where the read stops, is filled in from the germline J gene. The genes are TRBV4-2 and TRBJ2-2, with 12 nucleotides matching TRBD2. Looked up from germline, CDR1 is LGHNA and CDR2 is YNFKEQ. The CDR3 length is 17 residues. CDR3 DNA, as far as it was read: TGCGCCAGCAGCCGAAAGACTAGCGGGAGCGACACCGGGGAG. This gives the protein CASSRKTSGSDTGE. The CDR3 reads in full as CASSRKTSGSDTGELFF.

As for this clone: The read ends 3 residues shy of where the CDR3 ends; the end is completed using the germline J gene. The rearrangement uses TRBV30 and TRBJ2-1; possible D gene TRBD2, 6 bases. Germline CDR1 GTSNPN, CDR2 SVGIG (reference sequence). With 1 base removed from V and 6 bases from J, the gap between germline ends came to 13 bases. This CDR3 comprises 14 residues. This CDR3 is CAWSAQGGSNEQFF. The CDR3 bases that were read are TGTGCCTGGAGTGCCCAGGGAGGATCCAATGAG.

Comment on this clone: The read terminates 3 residues ahead of where the CDR3 ends, so the germline J gene completes it. This chain links TRBV18 with TRBJ1-2; 9 nucleotides agree with TRBD1. Germline lookup yields CDR1 KGHSH and CDR2 LQKENI. The CDR3 has 16 residues. The DNA read from the CDR3 is TGTGCCAGCTCACGATCGGCCGGACAGGGGCGCTTAGGC. Residues: CASSRSAGQGRLG. The whole CDR3 sequence reads CASSRSAGQGRLGYTF.

The CDR3 sequence is CSVERFGTGIYEQYF. Partial CDR3 DNA: TGCAGCGTTGAACGCTTTGGGACAGGGATCTACGAG. The chain has TRBV29-1 and TRBJ2-7; 9 bases fit TRBD1. The CDR3 extends 3 residues past the end of the read, so its final part is completed from the germline J gene. V shed 2 bases, J shed 3 bases, and the junction held 8 bases outside the gene matches. Germline V gives CDR1 SQVTM, CDR2 ANQGSEA. The CDR3 loop spans 15 amino acids.

The CDR3 spells CASSEYLAGTPYEQYF. CDR3 DNA (partial): TGTGCCAGTAGCGAGTACCTAGCGGGAACTCCCTACGAG. This chain links TRBV19 with TRBJ2-7, with 9 bases fitting TRBD2. The CDR3 goes on 3 residues after the read ends, and that part is filled in from the germline J gene. CDR1 is LNHDA, CDR2 SQIVND, per germline (reference sequence). Trimming removed 6 bases from V and 2 bases from J; junction bases left unmatched: 11. The CDR3 extends over 16 amino acids.

To note about this clone: The CDR3 end lies 3 residues beyond the end of the read and is filled in from the germline J gene. This chain connects TRBV5-1 to TRBJ2-3; 9 bases fit TRBD1. V lost 0 bases to trimming and J lost 3 bases; unmatched junction nucleotides: 11. CDR1 is SGHRS and CDR2 is YFSETQ in the germline V gene. The CDR3 covers 18 residues. Here the CDR3 reads CASSLAGTGFLGTDTQYF. The CDR3 bases that were read are TGCGCCAGCAGCTTGGCCGGGACAGGGTTTTTGGGAACAGATACG.

With respect to this clone: The read gets to within 3 residues of the CDR3 end, and the germline J gene fills in the rest. This rearrangement joins TRBV7-8 to TRBJ1-1, with D possibly being TRBD1 (5 bases). The CDR3 is 12 amino acids. V was trimmed by 11 bases and J by 6 bases, leaving 16 bases between them. CDR1 SGHVS and CDR2 FQNEAQ come from the germline V gene. The CDR3 DNA, read in part, is TGTGCCTCCACGGATAGACAGCCTGAA. It specifies CASTDRQPE. The full-length CDR3 reads as CASTDRQPEAFF.

The CDR3 bases that were read are TGTGCCAGCAGTCAAGGGACGGGGATAGGGACC. Translated, it gives CASSQGTGIGT. The whole CDR3 is CASSQGTGIGTQYF. This chain joins TRBV6-1 and TRBJ2-5, with D tentatively TRBD1 or TRBD2 (5 bases each). The read comes to an end 3 residues before the CDR3 does, leaving the germline J gene to fill in the end. V was cut by 5 bases and J by 7 bases, with 17 bases left in between. CDR1 and CDR2 from the germline V gene are MNHNS and SASEGT. This CDR3 comprises 14 residues.

Turning to this clone: The observed sequence ends 3 residues before the CDR3 terminus, with the missing tail filled in from the germline J gene. The chain couples TRBV12-3 or TRBV12-4 to TRBJ2-7, with 8 bases lining up with TRBD1. V lost 1 base and J lost 5; bases outside the gene matches: 7. This CDR3 comprises 15 residues. CDR3 region: CASSLETGGPHEQYF. CDR3 DNA, as far as it was read: TGTGCCAGCAGTTTAGAAACAGGGGGACCTCACGAG.

With regard to this clone: The CDR3 end is not reached by the read, which stops 3 residues before it; the germline J gene fills it in. V and J are TRBV18 and TRBJ2-7; 9 bases line up with TRBD1. V lost 4 bases to trimming and J lost 2 bases; unmatched junction nucleotides: 12. Germline V gives CDR1 KGHSH, CDR2 LQKENI. The CDR3 is made up of 17 amino acids. CDR3: CASSQGTGRSLPYEQYF. Partial CDR3 DNA: TGTGCCAGCTCACAAGGGACAGGGCGTTCCCTACCCTACGAG.

Worth noting for this clone: The CDR3 end falls 3 residues outside the read, so it is completed with the germline J gene. This chain links TRBV5-1 with TRBJ2-1; 8 bases map to TRBD2. CDR1 is SGHRS, CDR2 YFSETQ, per germline. There are 15 residues in the CDR3. V lost 2 bases and J lost 6; bases outside the gene matches: 7. The CDR3 region is CASSFTLAGGNEQFF. The CDR3 DNA, read in part, is TGCGCCAGCAGCTTTACGCTAGCGGGTGGCAATGAG.